Listed here are 22 T cell receptor beta chains from one sample, sequenced in a study of cytomegalovirus exposure and HLA in healthy donors. PCR was performed using 60 Vbeta and 13 Jbeta primers. Assay used: immunoSEQ multiplex PCR; TCRdb lists only in-frame clones, some missing. Altogether more than 150,000 clones are present, 77% being singletons, with the ten largest covering roughly 1.4%. The sample was PBMCs. The receptors stem from a man between 18 and 29 years old in good health and CMV-seronegative.

The rearrangement links TRBV15 to TRBJ1-3; D gene ambiguous. V was shortened by 8 bases and J by 4 bases, with 9 bases between the two germline ends. Germline V CDR1 and CDR2: LNHNV, YYDKDF (reference sequence). The CDR3 loop spans 12 amino acids. The CDR3 region is CATSKAGNTIYF. The CDR3, as DNA: TGTGCCACCTCTAAAGCAGGAAACACCATATATTTT.

The chain links TRBV21-1 to TRBJ2-7; TRBD2, the D gene given by the table, was not confirmed from the DNA. TRBV21-1 constitutes a pseudogene. The CDR3 runs 20 residues. CDR3: CASSLKRRGGRLKSSYEQYF. In nucleotides, the CDR3 is TGTGCCAGCAGCCTCAAGAGGAGAGGCGGGCGGTTAAAGAGCTCCTACGAGCAGTACTTC.

DNA of the CDR3: TGTGCCAGCAGTGAAGACAGGGTGGCCTATGGCTACACCTTC. Residues: CASSEDRVAYGYTF. This chain links TRBV2 with TRBJ1-2; TRBD1 might be the D (6 bases). The CDR3 spans 14 residues. V was clipped by 1 base and J by 4 bases, with 10 bases between them. Per germline, CDR1 SNHLY and CDR2 FYNNEI.

This rearrangement joins TRBV29-1 to TRBJ1-1, with 9 bases that match TRBD1. This CDR3 is built from 11 residues. CDR1 is SQVTM and CDR2 is ANQGSEA in the germline V gene. V shed 7 bases and J 6 bases; nucleotides not matched to a gene: 3. CDR3 nucleotides: TGCAGCGCCGGGACAGGGCCTGAAGCTTTCTTT. As protein: CSAGTGPEAFF.

The genes are TRBV5-5 and TRBJ2-6; TRBD1 aligns across 7 bases. Germline V gene sequence: CDR1 SGHKS, CDR2 YYEKEE (reference sequence). The V segment lost 4 bases and the J segment 0 bases; nucleotides outside the gene matches: 7. This CDR3 region has 17 residues. The CDR3 protein is CASSPRQGLSGANVLTF. CDR3 nucleotides: TGTGCCAGCAGCCCCCGACAGGGCCTCTCTGGGGCCAACGTCCTGACTTTC.

A single count supports this clone. This chain uses TRBV19 with TRBJ2-2, with D tentatively TRBD1 (5 bases). Trimming took 1 base from V and 3 from J, leaving 6 bases between them. The germline V gene has CDR1 LNHDA and CDR2 SQIVND (reference sequence). The CDR3 contains 14 residues. Written as DNA, the CDR3 is TGTGCCAGTAGTATAGGACAGCACACCGGGGAGCTGTTTTTT. Translation: CASSIGQHTGELFF.

The V gene is TRBV4-2, the J gene TRBJ2-5; TRBD2 matches 7 bases. V shed 0 bases and J 7 bases; nucleotides not matched to a gene: 5. Germline V gene sequence: CDR1 LGHNA, CDR2 YNFKEQ. The CDR3 is 14 residues long. The CDR3 loop reads CASSQDRGEGTQYF. The DNA for the CDR3 is TGTGCCAGCAGCCAAGACCGAGGGGAGGGGACCCAGTACTTC.

J is TRBJ2-1 and V is TRBV29-1; D is perhaps TRBD2 (5 bases). The CDR3 covers 13 residues. Trimming pared 5 bases from V and 4 bases from J, leaving 12 bases between. CDR1 SQVTM and CDR2 ANQGSEA come from the germline V gene. CDR3 sequence reads: CSVLVSVYNEQFF. The DNA of the CDR3 is TGCAGCGTTCTCGTTAGCGTGTACAATGAGCAGTTCTTC.

The chain links TRBV4-3 to TRBJ2-7; D perhaps matches TRBD1 (6 bases). Deletions cut 3 bases from V and 5 bases from J, with 14 bases between. CDR1 is LGHNA, CDR2 YSLEER, per germline. This CDR3 is 14 amino acids long. In nucleotides, the CDR3 is TGCGCCAGCAGCCAGTCACAGGGCCTCCACGAGCAGTACTTC. It specifies CASSQSQGLHEQYF.

This clone was found once. The V gene is TRBV18, the J gene TRBJ1-3; maybe TRBD1 (5 bases). The germline V and J ends were trimmed by 3 bases and 0 bases, with 12 bases remaining between them. CDR3 length: 16 amino acids. Germline CDR1 is KGHSH and CDR2 is LQKENI. CDR3 sequence: CASSPIQVLSGNTIYF. The CDR3 DNA is TGTGCCAGCTCACCTATACAGGTACTCTCTGGAAACACCATATATTTT.

A few counts support this clone. The chain is built from TRBV9 and TRBJ1-1; tentatively, D is TRBD1 (6 bases). V gave up 4 bases and J gave up 10 bases, with 14 bases separating them. CDR3 length equals 12 residues. The germline V gene encodes CDR1 SGDLS and CDR2 YYNGEE. The CDR3 is CASSPSTGPAFF. The CDR3 coding sequence is TGTGCCAGCAGCCCGTCGACAGGTCCAGCTTTCTTT. The variable domain in full, completed from reference TRBV9 and TRBJ1-1, reads DSGVTQTPKHLITATGQRVTLRCSPRSGDLSVYWYQQSLDQGLQFLIQYYNGEERAKGNILERFSAQQFPDLHSELNLSSLELGDSALYFCASSPSTGPAFFGQGTRLTVV.

The V and J genes are TRBV30 and TRBJ2-7; D might be TRBD1 (6 bases). Germline V gene lookup returns CDR1 GTSNPN and CDR2 SVGIG (reference sequence). Trimming removed 3 bases at V and 2 bases at J, with 11 bases between. The CDR3 has 13 amino acids. Written as DNA, the CDR3 is TGTGCCTGGAGACGGGACATAACCTACGAGCAGTACTTC. Translated: CAWRRDITYEQYF.

This chain uses TRBV28 with TRBJ2-7; TRBD2 agrees at 13 bases. Germline V gives CDR1 MDHEN, CDR2 SYDVKM. The V and J ends lost 4 bases and 3 bases, in that order; junction bases with no gene match: 15. The CDR3 length is 19 residues. CDR3: CASSSDRLVGLAGSYEQYF. The CDR3 DNA follows: TGTGCCAGCAGTTCCGACAGGCTTGTGGGACTAGCGGGGAGCTACGAGCAGTACTTC.

The chain uses TRBV7-8 and TRBJ1-1, with TRBD1 as a possible D gene (6 bases). CDR1 is SGHVS, CDR2 FQNEAQ, per germline. The ends were cut back, 2 bases at V and 3 bases at J, with 13 bases in the middle. The CDR3 has 15 amino acids. CDR3 amino acids: CASSLRGGGYTEAFF. DNA for the CDR3: TGTGCCAGCAGCTTAAGGGGGGGCGGCTACACTGAAGCTTTCTTT.

Only one count was recorded for this clone. This chain joins TRBV4-3 and TRBJ2-1; weak D call: TRBD1 (6 bases). The V gene lost 4 bases and the J gene lost 8 bases, with 18 bases spanning the gap. CDR1 is LGHNA, CDR2 YSLEER, per germline. The CDR3 covers 15 residues. The CDR3 DNA reads as TGCGCCAGCAGCCTTCGACAGGACCAGTGGGATGAGCAGTTCTTC. Protein sequence: CASSLRQDQWDEQFF.

This clone was detected only a few times. V gene TRBV5-1 combines with J gene TRBJ2-7; 7 bases line up with TRBD1. This CDR3 is 14 amino acids long. Per germline, CDR1 SGHRS and CDR2 YFSETQ. The V and J ends lost 3 bases and 1 base, in that order; junction bases with no gene match: 4. The CDR3 region has the DNA TGCGCCAGCAGCTCGACAGGGATTTCCTACGAGCAGTACTTC. Protein: CASSSTGISYEQYF.

This clone is a singleton in its sample. This rearrangement joins TRBV6-5 to TRBJ2-3, with TRBD2 matching over 7 bases. This CDR3 has 14 residues. With 6 bases clipped from V and 0 bases from J, the junction kept 3 bases outside the gene matches. CDR1 and CDR2 (germline): MNHEY, SVGAGI. The CDR3 sequence is CASRPTSSTDTQYF. As DNA, the CDR3 is TGTGCCAGCAGGCCGACTAGCAGCACAGATACGCAGTATTTT.

The chain carries TRBV19 and TRBJ2-3; 14 bases align to TRBD2. V was pared by 9 bases and J by 5 bases, with 1 base of the junction left unmatched. The germline CDR1 and CDR2 sequences are LNHDA and SQIVND (reference sequence). The length of the CDR3 is 13 residues. Here the CDR3 DNA reads TGTGCCAGCGGGACTAGCGGGAGAGATACGCAGTATTTT. It specifies CASGTSGRDTQYF.

The sample holds one count of this clone. V usage is TRBV30 and J usage is TRBJ2-5, with D maybe TRBD2 (5 bases). V lost 2 bases and J 2 bases, leaving 9 bases between the germline ends. Looked up from germline, CDR1 is GTSNPN and CDR2 is SVGIG (reference sequence). This CDR3 contains 13 residues. The CDR3 region is CAWSLGGQETQYF. The CDR3, as DNA: TGTGCCTGGAGTTTAGGCGGGCAAGAGACCCAGTACTTC.

This clone showed up just a few times. Written as DNA, the CDR3 is TGTGCCAGCAGTTATAAGGCGGTTCCGGGAAACATTCAGTACTTC. This codes for CASSYKAVPGNIQYF. The gene calls are TRBV6-5 and TRBJ2-4; unclear D gene. V was clipped by 3 bases and J by 6 bases, with 15 bases between them. Germline assignment: CDR1 MNHEY and CDR2 SVGAGI. CDR3 length: 15 amino acids.

The rearrangement uses TRBV7-9 and TRBJ2-7, with 8 bases lining up with TRBD1. Germline loops: CDR1 SEHNR, CDR2 FQNEAQ (reference sequence). V gave up 5 bases and J gave up 6 bases; unmatched junction bases: 9. This CDR3 is built from 14 residues. The CDR3 sequence is CASSPRLTGGEQYF. DNA for the CDR3: TGTGCCAGCAGCCCCCGACTAACAGGGGGCGAGCAGTACTTC.

This clone was found once. The chain uses TRBV6-5 and TRBJ1-4, with no clear D. CDR3 length: 16 residues. V gave up 2 bases and J gave up 1 base, with 11 bases separating them. Germline lookup yields CDR1 MNHEY and CDR2 SVGAGI. CDR3 sequence reads: CASSYRVGVTNEKLFF. The CDR3, as DNA: TGTGCCAGCAGTTACCGGGTCGGGGTAACTAATGAAAAACTGTTTTTT.